The 5 T cell receptor beta chains below were found in one sample sequenced in a study of blood T cell repertoires in COVID-19. Generated by immunoSEQ multiplex PCR, the TCRdb table keeps only in-frame clones and is missing some. The repertoire has 170,000 or so clones, 88% of them found once; the top ten carry roughly 8.6%. Sequenced: PBMCs or T cells enriched from blood (not recorded which). The receptors were gathered from a woman in her late teens or twenties who had recovered from COVID-19.

The gene calls are TRBV15 and TRBJ2-4; D might be TRBD2 (5 bases). The V end lost 4 bases, the J end lost 4 bases, and 11 bases lay between the germline ends. The CDR3 extends over 14 amino acids. Germline V gives CDR1 LNHNV, CDR2 YYDKDF (reference sequence). CDR3 residues: CATSNGVSKNIQYF. CDR3 sequence (DNA): TGTGCCACCAGCAACGGGGTTTCTAAAAACATTCAGTACTTC.

This rearrangement joins TRBV21-1 to TRBJ1-5. TRBV21-1 is labeled a pseudogene. The CDR3 totals 13 residues. The CDR3 loop reads CASSKYSDQPQHF. CDR3 in DNA: TGTGCCAGCAGCAAATATAGTGATCAGCCCCAGCATTTT.

The V and J genes are TRBV18 and TRBJ2-2; 7 nucleotides line up with TRBD1. The ends lost 4 bases at V and 0 bases at J; junction bases unmatched: 2. Per germline, CDR1 KGHSH and CDR2 LQKENI. The CDR3 spans 15 residues. CDR3 region: CASSRDSTNTGELFF. Written as DNA, the CDR3 is TGTGCCAGCTCACGGGACAGCACGAACACCGGGGAGCTGTTTTTT.

This clone has a single count. The chain employs TRBV6-5 and TRBJ1-6, with 7 bases fitting TRBD1. Germline V gene lookup returns CDR1 MNHEY and CDR2 SVGAGI. J was trimmed by 4 bases and V by 4 bases; bases with no gene match: 7. The CDR3 has 16 amino acids. This CDR3 is CASSLAGQRYNSPLHF. Written as DNA, the CDR3 is TGTGCCAGCAGTTTGGCGGGACAGAGATATAATTCACCCCTCCACTTT.

The DNA of the CDR3 is TGTGCCAGCAGTTCTACTAGCGGGGTTAACACCGGGGAGCTGTTTTTT. The encoded protein is CASSSTSGVNTGELFF. The rearrangement joins TRBV28 to TRBJ2-2; 10 nucleotides align to TRBD2. There are 16 residues in the CDR3. V gave up 4 bases and J gave up 2 bases; unmatched junction bases: 4. In germline, CDR1 is MDHEN, CDR2 SYDVKM. The whole variable domain, filled in from reference TRBV28 and TRBJ2-2, reads DVKVTQSSRYLVKRTGEKVFLECVQDMDHENMFWYRQDPGLGLRLIYFSYDVKMKEKGDIPEGYSVSREKKERFSLILESASTNQTSMYLCASSSTSGVNTGELFFGEGSRLTVL.